The T cell receptor beta chain under discussion was sequenced for a study of T-cell reconstitution after alpha-beta-depleted transplantation in children. The CDR3 loop spans 12 amino acids. V lost 6 bases and J 2 bases, leaving 10 bases between the germline ends. Looked up from germline, CDR1 is DFQATT and CDR2 is SNEGSKA (reference sequence). Using unique molecular identifiers, the investigators prepared the TCRbeta library. TCRdb itself ran the PCR reads through MiXCR, one entry per CDR3 protein. The repertoire consists of roughly 610,000 distinct CDR3 sequences, with 8% to 11% occurring once and the leading ten covering roughly 3.9%. This clonotype was detected many times.

This TCR was sampled from a human donor who donated a stem cell graft to a child with acute myeloid leukemia. The starting material was PBMCs from the stem cell graft donor, obtained from the stem cell graft. The chain couples TRBV20-1 to TRBJ2-5, with D perhaps TRBD1 (6 bases). CDR3 loop: CSADQGQETQYF. The CDR3 DNA follows: TGCAGTGCCGATCAGGGGCAAGAGACCCAGTACTTC.